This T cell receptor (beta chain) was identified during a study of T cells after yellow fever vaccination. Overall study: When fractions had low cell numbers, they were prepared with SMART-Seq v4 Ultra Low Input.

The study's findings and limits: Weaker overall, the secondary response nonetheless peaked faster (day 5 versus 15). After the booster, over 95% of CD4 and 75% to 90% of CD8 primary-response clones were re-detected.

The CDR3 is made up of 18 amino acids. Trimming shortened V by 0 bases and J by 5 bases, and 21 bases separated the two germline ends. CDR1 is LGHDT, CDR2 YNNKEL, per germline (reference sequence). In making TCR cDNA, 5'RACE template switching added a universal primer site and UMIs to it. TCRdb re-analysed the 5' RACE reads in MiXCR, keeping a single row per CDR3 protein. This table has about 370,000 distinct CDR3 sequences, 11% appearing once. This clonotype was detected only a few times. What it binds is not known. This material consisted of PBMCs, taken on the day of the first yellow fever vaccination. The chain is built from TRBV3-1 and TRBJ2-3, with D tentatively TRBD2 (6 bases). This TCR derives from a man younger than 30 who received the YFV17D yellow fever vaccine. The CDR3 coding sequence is TGTGCCAGCAGCCAAGATGAACGTTTAGGGACTGACAAAGATACGCAGTATTTT. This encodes CASSQDERLGTDKDTQYF.